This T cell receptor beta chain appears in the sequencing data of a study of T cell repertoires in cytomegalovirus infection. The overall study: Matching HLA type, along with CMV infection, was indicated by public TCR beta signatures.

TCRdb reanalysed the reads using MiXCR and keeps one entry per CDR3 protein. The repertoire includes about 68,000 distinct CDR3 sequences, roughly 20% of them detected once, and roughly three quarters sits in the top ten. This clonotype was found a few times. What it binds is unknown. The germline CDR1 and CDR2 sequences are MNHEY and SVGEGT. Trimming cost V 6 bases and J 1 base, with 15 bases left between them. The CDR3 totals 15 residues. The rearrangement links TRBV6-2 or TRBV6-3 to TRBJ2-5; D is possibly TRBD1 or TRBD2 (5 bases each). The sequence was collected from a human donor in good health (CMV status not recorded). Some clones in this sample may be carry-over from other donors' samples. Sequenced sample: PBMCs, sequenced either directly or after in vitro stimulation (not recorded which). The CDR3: CASSHWGPGQETQYF. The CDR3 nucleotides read TGTGCCAGCAGCCACTGGGGACCGGGCCAAGAGACCCAGTACTTC.